These T cell receptor beta chains were read from a single sample in a study of blood T cell repertoires in COVID-19. TCRdb keeps only in-frame clones here, not all; method: immunoSEQ multiplex PCR. The sample lists over 100,000 clones; around 87% were seen once. Material for sequencing was peripheral blood. The receptors stem from a man between 45 and 60 years old with acute or convalescent COVID-19. The CDR3 runs from the conserved cysteine through the conserved F or W. D genes are given only for firm matches. Not all rows give a size; the values are once, few, many and, for expanded clones, a class.

>TRBD1|-|TRBV28|TRBJ2-1|14
CASSFSDRRDEQFF
TGTGCCAGCAGTTTCTCGGACAGGAGAGATGAGCAGTTCTTC
>-|-|TRBV7-6|TRBJ2-3|15
CASSFETRLTDTQYF
TGTGCCAGCAGCTTCGAGACTAGACTCACAGATACGCAGTATTTT
>-|-|TRBV19|TRBJ2-7|14
CASSIGSGSYEQYF
TGTGCCAGTAGTATAGGATCGGGGTCCTACGAGCAGTACTTC
>TRBD2|-|TRBV5-5|TRBJ2-5|16
CASSYLGTSGMETQYF
TGTGCCAGCAGCTACCTTGGGACTAGCGGGATGGAGACCCAGTACTTC
>-|once|TRBV28|TRBJ1-1|14
CASSSRWQNTEAFF
TGTGCCAGCAGTTCACGCTGGCAGAACACTGAAGCTTTCTTT
>-|-|TRBV12-3/TRBV12-4|TRBJ1-5|13
CASSPNSRQPQHF
TGTGCCAGCAGCCCCAATAGTCGTCAGCCCCAGCATTTT
>TRBD2|-|TRBV5-1|TRBJ2-5|16
CASSRLAGGVQETQYF
TGCGCCAGCAGCCGACTAGCGGGAGGGGTTCAAGAGACCCAGTACTTC
>TRBD2|-|TRBV5-4|TRBJ2-7|15
CASSPPSGRAEEQYF
TGTGCCAGCAGCCCCCCTAGCGGGAGGGCGGAAGAGCAGTACTTC
>-|-|TRBV7-2|TRBJ2-3|17
CASSLGSQGYASDTQYF
TGTGCCAGCAGCTTAGGGAGTCAAGGTTACGCTTCAGATACGCAGTATTTT
>-|-|TRBV5-1|TRBJ2-7|12
CASSLNRAEQYF
TGCGCCAGCAGCCTCAACAGGGCCGAGCAGTACTTC
>TRBD1|-|TRBV7-9|TRBJ2-1|16
CASSRPGTANANEQFF
TGTGCCAGCAGCCGGCCGGGGACAGCAAACGCCAATGAGCAGTTCTTC
>-|-|TRBV7-8|TRBJ2-1|18
CASSSTPGFSHPNNEQFF
TGTGCCAGCAGCTCGACCCCAGGTTTCTCACACCCTAACAATGAGCAGTTCTTC
>TRBD2|few|TRBV9|TRBJ2-1|15
CASSVVGLAGNEQFF
TGTGCCAGCAGCGTAGTGGGACTAGCGGGCAATGAGCAGTTCTTC
>-|-|TRBV6-5|TRBJ2-1|12
CASSSLGAEQFF
TGTGCCAGCAGCTCCCTGGGGGCCGAGCAGTTCTTC
>TRBD2|-|TRBV18|TRBJ2-7|14
CASSRTGGLNEQYF
TGTGCCAGCTCCCGGACGGGGGGACTCAACGAGCAGTACTTC
>TRBD1|-|TRBV30|TRBJ1-2|15
CAWTRGQGIRYGYTF
TGTGCCTGGACCCGGGGACAGGGGATTCGCTATGGCTACACCTTC
>TRBD2|-|TRBV13|TRBJ2-5|13
CASSYTGGETQYF
TGTGCCAGCAGCTACACGGGAGGAGAGACCCAGTACTTC
>-|-|TRBV6-5|TRBJ1-2|13
CASSPGGSAGYTF
TGTGCCAGCAGTCCGGGGGGCTCGGCTGGCTACACCTTC
>-|few|TRBV19|TRBJ2-5|13
CASSFGDQETQYF
TGTGCCAGTAGTTTCGGGGATCAAGAGACCCAGTACTTC
>TRBD1|-|TRBV24-1|TRBJ1-5|13
CATQGTVNQPQHF
TGTGCCACCCAGGGGACAGTCAATCAGCCCCAGCATTTT
>TRBD1|-|TRBV7-2|TRBJ2-1|15
CASSYGQGAYNEQFF
TGTGCCAGCAGCTATGGACAGGGGGCTTACAATGAGCAGTTCTTC
>-|-|TRBV27|TRBJ2-6|13
CASSLSGANVLTF
TGTGCCAGCAGTCTCTCTGGGGCCAACGTCCTGACTTTC
>TRBD1|-|TRBV28|TRBJ2-7|13
CASKGTGDYEQYF
TGTGCCAGCAAGGGGACAGGGGACTACGAGCAGTACTTC
>-|-|TRBV6-2/TRBV6-3|TRBJ2-1|13
CASSYFGDNEQFF
TGTGCCAGCAGTTACTTCGGGGACAATGAGCAGTTCTTC
>TRBD2|-|TRBV3-1/TRBV3-2|TRBJ2-5|16
CASSLRTSGRSQTQYF
TGTGCCAGCAGCCTTCGGACTAGCGGGAGATCCCAGACCCAGTACTTC
>-|-|TRBV28|TRBJ1-3|14
CASITRGNGNTIYF
TGTGCCAGCATCACCCGGGGTAACGGAAACACCATATATTTT
>-|-|TRBV10-1|TRBJ2-2|14
CASSETFQAGELFF
TGCGCCAGCAGCGAAACTTTTCAAGCCGGGGAGCTGTTTTTT